Below, 4 T cell receptor beta chains from the same sample are listed, as sequenced in a study of post-analysis software for immune sequencing data. Findings and limits, study-wide: There were about 5 TRBV segments more frequent in patients than controls, and TRBV5-6, TRBV5-1 and TRBV20-1 were among them.

TCR beta libraries were prepared from cDNA with unique molecular identifiers. MiXCR, run by TCRdb on the PCR reads, gives a single entry per CDR3 protein. The sample has hundreds of thousands of distinct CDR3 sequences; 30% are singletons. Their specific antigens are unknown. The specimen was blood. The receptors shown here come from a girl aged 5-17 years with multiple sclerosis.

The J gene is TRBJ2-1, the V gene TRBV20-1, with 7 bases aligning to TRBD2. The CDR3 extends over 15 amino acids. Germline lookup yields CDR1 DFQATT and CDR2 SNEGSKA (reference sequence). Trimming cost V 6 bases and J 5 bases; bases outside gene matches: 13. The CDR3 sequence: CSARNGLVADNEQFF. DNA for the CDR3: TGCAGTGCAAGAAATGGACTAGTCGCGGACAATGAGCAGTTCTTC.

The V gene is TRBV29-1, the J gene TRBJ1-3; D not certain. V dropped 1 base and J dropped 0 bases, with 7 bases sitting between them. The germline gives CDR1 SQVTM, CDR2 ANQGSEA. This CDR3 has 14 amino acids. In nucleotides, the CDR3 is TGCAGCGTTGAAGTGGCTAGCTCTGGAAACACCATATATTTT. Its translation is CSVEVASSGNTIYF.

The J gene is TRBJ2-1, the V gene TRBV20-1; 9 bases are a match to TRBD2. V lost 3 bases to trimming and J lost 7 bases; unmatched junction nucleotides: 7. The CDR3 sequence is 14 residues long. Germline V CDR1 and CDR2: DFQATT, SNEGSKA (reference sequence). CDR3 DNA: TGCAGTGCTAGTGAGGCGGGGGGGCTTAATGAGCAGTTCTTC. Amino acid sequence: CSASEAGGLNEQFF.

The V and J genes are TRBV3-1 and TRBJ1-2, with TRBD1 matching over 8 bases. From germline, CDR1 is LGHDT and CDR2 YNNKEL (reference sequence). This CDR3 contains 16 residues. V shed 0 bases, J shed 3 bases, and the junction held 6 bases outside the gene matches. The CDR3 nucleotides are TGTGCCAGCAGCCAAGAAGGCAGGGGGCACGACTATGGCTACACCTTC. Translated, it gives CASSQEGRGHDYGYTF.